One T cell receptor beta chain is described in this entry. As yet, its antigen is unknown. CDR1 and CDR2 from the germline V gene are SGHRS and YFSETQ. The CDR3 runs 14 residues. V lost 0 bases, J lost 3 bases, and 9 bases lay in between. Clones were sequenced by immunoSEQ multiplex PCR, and TCRdb holds only the in-frame ones, with some missing. The repertoire has roughly 640,000 clones, around 97% of them found once; the top ten carry around 0.058%. It was into CD45RA+ naive and CD45RA-negative memory subsets that the CD4+ cells were split. These data come from a study of shared clonotypes between healthy human individuals. Study results and limitations: Among the subsets, naive ones generally showed larger estimated richness than memory ones.

The clonotype originates from a woman aged 30 to 39 in good health. The V and J genes are TRBV5-1 and TRBJ1-1; weak D call: TRBD1 (5 bases). Sequenced sample: naive CD4+ T cells sorted from blood. As to subset: CD45RA+ positively selected. The CDR3 loop is CASSLAGGYTEAFF. In DNA, the CDR3 is TGCGCCAGCAGCTTGGCCGGGGGTTACACTGAAGCTTTCTTT.